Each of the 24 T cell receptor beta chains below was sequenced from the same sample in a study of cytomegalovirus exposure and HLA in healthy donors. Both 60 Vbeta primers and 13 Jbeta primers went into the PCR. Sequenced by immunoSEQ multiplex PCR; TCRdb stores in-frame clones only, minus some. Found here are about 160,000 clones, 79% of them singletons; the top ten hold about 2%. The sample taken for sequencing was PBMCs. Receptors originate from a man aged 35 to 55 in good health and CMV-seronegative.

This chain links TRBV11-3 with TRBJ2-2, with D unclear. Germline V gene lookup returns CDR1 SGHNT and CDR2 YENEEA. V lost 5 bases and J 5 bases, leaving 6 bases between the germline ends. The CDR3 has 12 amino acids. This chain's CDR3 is CASSEWTGELFF. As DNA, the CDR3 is TGTGCCAGCAGCGAGTGGACCGGGGAGCTGTTTTTT.

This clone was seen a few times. The CDR3 spells CSAAPGQGTGELFF. The CDR3 DNA follows: TGCAGCGCTGCCCCGGGACAGGGGACCGGGGAGCTGTTTTTT. V is TRBV29-1 and J is TRBJ2-2; 10 bases are a match to TRBD1. The CDR3 has 14 amino acids. The germline gives CDR1 SQVTM, CDR2 ANQGSEA. Germline trimming cut 7 bases from V and 5 bases from J; bases unmatched to any gene: 7.

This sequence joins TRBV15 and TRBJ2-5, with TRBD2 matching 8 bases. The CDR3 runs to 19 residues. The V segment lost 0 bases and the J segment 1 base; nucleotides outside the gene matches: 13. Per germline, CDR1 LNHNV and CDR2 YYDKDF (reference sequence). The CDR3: CATSREREAGSGIQETQYF. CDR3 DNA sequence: TGTGCCACCAGCAGAGAGCGCGAGGCGGGTAGCGGGATCCAAGAGACCCAGTACTTC. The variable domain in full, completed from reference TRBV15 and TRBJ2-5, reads DAMVIQNPRYQVTQFGKPVTLSCSQTLNHNVMYWYQQKSSQAPKLLFHYYDKDFNNEADTPDNFQSRRPNTSFCFLDIRSPGLGDTAMYLCATSREREAGSGIQETQYFGPGTRLLVL.

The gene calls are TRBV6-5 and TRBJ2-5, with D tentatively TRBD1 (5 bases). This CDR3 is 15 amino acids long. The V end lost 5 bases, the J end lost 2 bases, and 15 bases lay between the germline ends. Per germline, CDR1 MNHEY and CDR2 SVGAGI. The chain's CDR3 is CASSPLGLEQETQYF. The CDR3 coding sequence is TGTGCCAGCAGTCCCTTGGGGCTAGAACAAGAGACCCAGTACTTC.

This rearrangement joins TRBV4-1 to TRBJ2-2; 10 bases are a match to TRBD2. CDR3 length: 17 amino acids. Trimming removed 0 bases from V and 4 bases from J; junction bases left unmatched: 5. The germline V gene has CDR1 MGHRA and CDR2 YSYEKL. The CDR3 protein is CASSQESAGGSTGELFF. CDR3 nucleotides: TGCGCCAGCAGCCAAGAGTCAGCGGGAGGGTCCACCGGGGAGCTGTTTTTT.

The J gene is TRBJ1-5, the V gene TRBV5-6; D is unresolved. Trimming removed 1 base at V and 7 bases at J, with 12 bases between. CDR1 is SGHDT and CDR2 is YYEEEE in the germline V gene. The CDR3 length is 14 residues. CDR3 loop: CASSLSLFGQPQHF. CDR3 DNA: TGTGCCAGCAGCTTGTCGTTATTCGGGCAGCCCCAGCATTTT.

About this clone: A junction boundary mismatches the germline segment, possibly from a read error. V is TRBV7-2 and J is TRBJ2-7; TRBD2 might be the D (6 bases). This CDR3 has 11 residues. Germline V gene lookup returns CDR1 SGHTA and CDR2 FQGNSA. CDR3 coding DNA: TGCGCCAGCAGCCGGGGAGGCGAGCAGTACTTC. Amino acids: CASSRGGEQYF.

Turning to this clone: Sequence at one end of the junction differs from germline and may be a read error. The CDR3 region has the DNA TGTGCCAGCAGCCAAGGACAGCCAAGCTCTGGGGCCAACGGCCTGACTTTC. Translated, it gives CASSQGQPSSGANGLTF. The V gene is TRBV14, the J gene TRBJ2-6, with a tentative D call TRBD1 (5 bases). The length of the CDR3 is 17 residues. CDR1 is SGHDN and CDR2 is FVKESK in the germline V gene.

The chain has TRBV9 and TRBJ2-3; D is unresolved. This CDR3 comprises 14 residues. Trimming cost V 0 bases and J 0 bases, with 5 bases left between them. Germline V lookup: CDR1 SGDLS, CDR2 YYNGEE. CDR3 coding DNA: TGTGCCAGCAGCGTAGCCGGGAGCACAGATACGCAGTATTTT. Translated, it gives CASSVAGSTDTQYF.

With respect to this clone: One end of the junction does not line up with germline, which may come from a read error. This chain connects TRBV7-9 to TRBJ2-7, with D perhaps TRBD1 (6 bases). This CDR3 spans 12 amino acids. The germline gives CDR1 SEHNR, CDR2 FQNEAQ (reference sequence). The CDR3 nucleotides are TGTTCCAGCAGCCAAGGGGGCTACGAGCAGTACTTC. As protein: CSSSQGGYEQYF.

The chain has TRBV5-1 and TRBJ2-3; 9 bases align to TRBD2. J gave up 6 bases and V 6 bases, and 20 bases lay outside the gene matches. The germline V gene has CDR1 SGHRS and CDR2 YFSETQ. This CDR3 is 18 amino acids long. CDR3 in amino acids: CASTLGELAGGRGDTQYF. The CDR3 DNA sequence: TGCGCCAGCACCCTCGGCGAACTAGCGGGCGGAAGGGGGGATACGCAGTATTTT. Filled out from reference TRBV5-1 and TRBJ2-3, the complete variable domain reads KAGVTQTPRYLIKTRGQQVTLSCSPISGHRSVSWYQQTPGQGLQFLFEYFSETQRNKGNFPGRFSGRQFSNSRSEMNVSTLELGDSALYLCASTLGELAGGRGDTQYFGPGTRLTVL.

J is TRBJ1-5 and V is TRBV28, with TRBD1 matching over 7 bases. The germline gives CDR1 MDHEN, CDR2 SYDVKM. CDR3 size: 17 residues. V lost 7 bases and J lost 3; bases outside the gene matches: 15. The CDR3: CASIPLYRGWDNQPQHF. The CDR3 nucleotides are TGTGCCAGCATCCCCCTTTACAGGGGATGGGACAATCAGCCCCAGCATTTT.

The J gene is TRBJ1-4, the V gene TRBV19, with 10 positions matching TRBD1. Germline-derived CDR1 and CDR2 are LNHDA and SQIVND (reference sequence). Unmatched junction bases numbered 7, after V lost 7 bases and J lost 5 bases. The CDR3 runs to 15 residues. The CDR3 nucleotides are TGTGCCAGTAACAAACCGGGACAGGGGAATGAAAAACTGTTTTTT. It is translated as CASNKPGQGNEKLFF. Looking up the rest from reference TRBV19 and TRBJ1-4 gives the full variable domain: DGGITQSPKYLFRKEGQNVTLSCEQNLNHDAMYWYRQDPGQGLRLIYYSQIVNDFQKGDIAEGYSVSREKKESFPLTVTSAQKNPTAFYLCASNKPGQGNEKLFFGSGTQLSVL.

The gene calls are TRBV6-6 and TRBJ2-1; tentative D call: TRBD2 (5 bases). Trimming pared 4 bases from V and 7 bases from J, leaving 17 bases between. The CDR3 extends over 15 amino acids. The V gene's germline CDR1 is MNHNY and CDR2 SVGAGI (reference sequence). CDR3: CASSFSDSGGNEQFF. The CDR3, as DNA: TGTGCCAGCAGTTTTTCGGACTCGGGTGGGAATGAGCAGTTCTTC.

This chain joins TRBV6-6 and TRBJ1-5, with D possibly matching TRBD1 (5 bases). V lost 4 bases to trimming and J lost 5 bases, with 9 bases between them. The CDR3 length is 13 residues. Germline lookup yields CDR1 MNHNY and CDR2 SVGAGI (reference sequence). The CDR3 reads CASSSRVHQPQHF. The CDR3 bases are TGTGCCAGCAGTTCCAGGGTCCATCAGCCCCAGCATTTT.

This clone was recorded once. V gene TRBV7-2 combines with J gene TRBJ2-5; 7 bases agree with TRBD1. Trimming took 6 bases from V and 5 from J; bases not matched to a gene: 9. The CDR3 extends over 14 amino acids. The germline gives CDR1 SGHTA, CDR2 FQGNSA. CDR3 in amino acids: CASSIRGGRETQYF. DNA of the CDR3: TGTGCCAGCAGTATACGAGGGGGCAGGGAGACCCAGTACTTC.

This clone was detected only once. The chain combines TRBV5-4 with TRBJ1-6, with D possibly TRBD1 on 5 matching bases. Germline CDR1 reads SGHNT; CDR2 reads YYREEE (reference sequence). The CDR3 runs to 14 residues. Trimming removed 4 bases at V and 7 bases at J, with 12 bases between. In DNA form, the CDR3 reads TGTGCCAGCAGCCCACTGCAGGGAAATTCACCCCTCCACTTT. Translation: CASSPLQGNSPLHF.

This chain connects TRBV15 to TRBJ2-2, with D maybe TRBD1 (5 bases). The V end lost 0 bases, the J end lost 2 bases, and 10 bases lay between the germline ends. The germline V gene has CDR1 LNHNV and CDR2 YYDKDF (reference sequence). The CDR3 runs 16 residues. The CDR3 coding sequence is TGTGCCACCAGCAGAGACAGGGCGCGCAACACCGGGGAGCTGTTTTTT. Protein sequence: CATSRDRARNTGELFF. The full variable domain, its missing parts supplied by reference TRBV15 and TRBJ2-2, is DAMVIQNPRYQVTQFGKPVTLSCSQTLNHNVMYWYQQKSSQAPKLLFHYYDKDFNNEADTPDNFQSRRPNTSFCFLDIRSPGLGDTAMYLCATSRDRARNTGELFFGEGSRLTVL.

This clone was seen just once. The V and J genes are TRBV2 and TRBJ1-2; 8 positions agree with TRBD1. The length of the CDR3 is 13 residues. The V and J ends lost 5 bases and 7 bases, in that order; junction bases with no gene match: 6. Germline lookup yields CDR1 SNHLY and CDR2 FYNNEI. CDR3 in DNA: TGTGCCAGCAGTCCGGACAGGGTTGTTGGCTACACCTTC. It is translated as CASSPDRVVGYTF.

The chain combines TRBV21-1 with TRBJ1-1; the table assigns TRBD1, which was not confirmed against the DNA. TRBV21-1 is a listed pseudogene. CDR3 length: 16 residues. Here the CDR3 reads CASSKAYRGRVTEAFF. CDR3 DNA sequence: TGTGCCAGCAGCAAAGCCTACAGGGGGCGCGTCACTGAAGCTTTCTTT.

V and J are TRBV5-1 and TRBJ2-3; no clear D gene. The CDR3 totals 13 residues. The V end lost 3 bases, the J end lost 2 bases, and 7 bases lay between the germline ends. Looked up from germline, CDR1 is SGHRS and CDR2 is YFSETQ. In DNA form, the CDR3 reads TGCGCCAGCAGCTCGGGTGACACAGATACGCAGTATTTT. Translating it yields CASSSGDTDTQYF.

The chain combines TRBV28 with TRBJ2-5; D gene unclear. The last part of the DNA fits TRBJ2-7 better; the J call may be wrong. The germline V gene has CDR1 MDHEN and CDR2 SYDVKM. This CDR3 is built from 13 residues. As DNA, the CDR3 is TGTGCCAGCAGTTTACTGCGGTTCTACGAGCAGTACTTC. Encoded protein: CASSLLRFYEQYF.

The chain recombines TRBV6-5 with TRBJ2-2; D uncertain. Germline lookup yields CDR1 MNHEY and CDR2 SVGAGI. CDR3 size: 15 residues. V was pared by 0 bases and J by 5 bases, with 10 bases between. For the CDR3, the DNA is TGTGCCAGCAGTTACTCGACACCGGATACCGGGGAGCTGTTTTTT. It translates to CASSYSTPDTGELFF.

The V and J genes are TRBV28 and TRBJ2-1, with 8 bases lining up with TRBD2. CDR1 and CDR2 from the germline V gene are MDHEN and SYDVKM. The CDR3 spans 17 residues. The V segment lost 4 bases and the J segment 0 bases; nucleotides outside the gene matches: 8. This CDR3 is CASSSYPTSVSYNEQFF. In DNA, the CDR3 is TGTGCCAGCAGTTCCTACCCGACTAGCGTCTCCTACAATGAGCAGTTCTTC.